In this sample, the clone carrying this T cell receptor (beta chain) turned up many times. The data derive from a study of Graves' ophthalmopathy and Graves' hyperthyroidism. CDR3 length equals 15 residues. Germline V gene lookup returns CDR1 DFQATT and CDR2 SNEGSKA (reference sequence). Trimming at V came to 3 bases and at J to 6 bases, leaving 12 bases not matched to a gene. Amplification targeted the TCR beta CDR3 regions, with RNA transcripts as the source material. Amplification began with first-round RT-PCR using HTBI primers, then second-round multiplex PCR was performed. Each CDR3 protein gets one entry after TCRdb re-called the multiplex PCR reads with MiXCR. The table records over a million distinct CDR3 sequences, about 36% of them present only once.

The chain links TRBV20-1 to TRBJ2-7; 9 nucleotides match TRBD2. The specimen was peripheral blood or thyroid tissue (not recorded which). This clonotype originated in an adult man with Graves' hyperthyroidism. The CDR3 sequence is CSASSMTSGFREQYF. For the CDR3, the DNA is TGCAGTGCTAGCTCCATGACTAGCGGCTTTCGCGAGCAGTACTTC.